Here is one T cell receptor beta chain with its context. Its antigen is as yet unknown. The data originate from a study of radiotherapy plus CTLA-4 blockade in lung cancer. Whole-study context: In approximately 17% of patients, objective responses were seen; roughly 30% had disease control. Findings and caveats of the study: Following radiotherapy plus ipilimumab, tumor-derived TCR clones expanded in the blood. With interferon-beta, early dynamics of blood T cell clones were reported to best predict response.

This CDR3 is built from 14 residues. Deletions cut 6 bases from V and 3 bases from J, with 11 bases between. Germline CDR1 ENHRY, CDR2 SYGVKD. Sequenced by immunoSEQ multiplex PCR; TCRdb stores in-frame clones only, minus some. The table shows about 120,000 clones, with 75% to 90% occurring only once. Enrolled patients, whose metastatic non-small-cell lung cancer was chemo-refractory, received focal radiation plus CTLA-4 blockade with ipilimumab. This TCR derives from a human donor with non-small cell lung cancer that progressed on radiotherapy plus ipilimumab. This chain links TRBV10-3 with TRBJ2-2; a possible D gene is TRBD1 (5 bases). The specimen comprised peripheral blood, sampled from a patient treated with radiotherapy plus ipilimumab. The CDR3 reads CAISQTAHTGELFF. As DNA, the CDR3 is TGTGCCATCAGCCAGACAGCTCACACCGGGGAGCTGTTTTTT.